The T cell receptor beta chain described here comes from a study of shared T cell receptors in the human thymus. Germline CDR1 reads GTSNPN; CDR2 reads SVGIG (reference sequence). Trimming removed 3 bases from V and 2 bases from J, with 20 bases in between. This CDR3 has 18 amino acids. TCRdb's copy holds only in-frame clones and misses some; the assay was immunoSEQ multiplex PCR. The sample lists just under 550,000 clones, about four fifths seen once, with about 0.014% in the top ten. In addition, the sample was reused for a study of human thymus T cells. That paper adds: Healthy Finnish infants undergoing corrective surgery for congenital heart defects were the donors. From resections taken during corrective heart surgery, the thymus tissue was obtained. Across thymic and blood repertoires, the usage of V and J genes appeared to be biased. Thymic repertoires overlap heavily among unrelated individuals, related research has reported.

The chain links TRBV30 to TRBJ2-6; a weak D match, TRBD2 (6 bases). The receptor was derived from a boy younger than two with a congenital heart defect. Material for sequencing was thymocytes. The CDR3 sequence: CAWSAREPGSPGANVLTF. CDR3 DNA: TGTGCCTGGAGCGCCCGAGAGCCCGGGAGTCCTGGGGCCAACGTCCTGACTTTC.